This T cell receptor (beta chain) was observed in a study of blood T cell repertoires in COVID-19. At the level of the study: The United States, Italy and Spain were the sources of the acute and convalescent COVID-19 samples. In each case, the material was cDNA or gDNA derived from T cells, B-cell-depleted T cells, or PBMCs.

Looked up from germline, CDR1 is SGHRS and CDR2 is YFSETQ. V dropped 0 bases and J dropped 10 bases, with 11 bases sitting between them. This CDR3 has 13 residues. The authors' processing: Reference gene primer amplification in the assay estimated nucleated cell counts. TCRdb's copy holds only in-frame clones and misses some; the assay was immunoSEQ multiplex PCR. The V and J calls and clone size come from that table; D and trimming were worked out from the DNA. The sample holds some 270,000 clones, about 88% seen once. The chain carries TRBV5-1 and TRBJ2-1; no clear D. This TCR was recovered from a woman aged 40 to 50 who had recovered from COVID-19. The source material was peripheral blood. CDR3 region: CASSLATSLEQFF. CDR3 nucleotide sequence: TGCGCCAGCAGCTTGGCGACTTCCTTAGAGCAGTTCTTC. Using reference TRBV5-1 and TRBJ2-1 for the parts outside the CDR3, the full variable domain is KAGVTQTPRYLIKTRGQQVTLSCSPISGHRSVSWYQQTPGQGLQFLFEYFSETQRNKGNFPGRFSGRQFSNSRSEMNVSTLELGDSALYLCASSLATSLEQFFGPGTRLTVL.